These T cell receptor beta chains were read from a single sample in a study of OX40 agonist ivuxolimab in advanced cancers. Clones were sequenced by immunoSEQ multiplex PCR, and TCRdb holds only the in-frame ones, with some missing. The sample lists over 70,000 clones; approximately 91% were seen once. Here the sequenced sample was CD4+ or CD8+ T cells sorted from blood, taken in a trial of the OX40 agonist ivuxolimab. These receptors were collected from an adult with an advanced solid tumor such as melanoma, head and neck, liver or kidney cancer. The CDR3 runs from the conserved cysteine through the conserved F or W. A D gene is named only where the DNA matches it firmly. Only part of the rows carry a size: once, few, many, or a class if the clone is expanded.

CDR3aa: CASSDSGDSGNTIYF; CDR3nt: TGTGCCAGCAGTGACTCCGGGGACTCTGGAAACACCATATATTTT; j_gene: TRBJ1-3; v_gene: TRBV25-1; d_gene: .; abundance: .
CDR3aa: CASSLAPDTSYEQYF; CDR3nt: TGTGCCAGCAGTCTAGCTCCGGACACGAGCTACGAGCAGTACTTC; j_gene: TRBJ2-7; v_gene: TRBV10-3; d_gene: .; abundance: .
CDR3aa: CASSEALQELSGSGNTIYF; CDR3nt: TGTGCCAGCAGTGAAGCGCTTCAGGAACTGAGTGGCTCTGGAAACACCATATATTTT; j_gene: TRBJ1-3; v_gene: TRBV2; d_gene: .; abundance: .
CDR3aa: CASSLGSGGYNEQFF; CDR3nt: TGTGCCAGCAGCTTGGGTAGCGGGGGCTACAATGAGCAGTTCTTC; j_gene: TRBJ2-1; v_gene: TRBV7-2; d_gene: TRBD2; abundance: few
CDR3aa: CASSPSARGPSYGYTF; CDR3nt: TGTGCCAGCAGCCCTTCCGCCAGGGGCCCCAGCTATGGCTACACCTTC; j_gene: TRBJ1-2; v_gene: TRBV4-2; d_gene: .; abundance: .
CDR3aa: CAWRPWGGTLSYEQYF; CDR3nt: TGTGCCTGGAGGCCGTGGGGAGGGACCCTCTCCTACGAGCAGTACTTC; j_gene: TRBJ2-7; v_gene: TRBV30; d_gene: TRBD2; abundance: .
CDR3aa: CASSLPNAGNYGYTF; CDR3nt: TGTGCCAGCAGCTTACCAAATGCAGGGAACTATGGCTACACCTTC; j_gene: TRBJ1-2; v_gene: TRBV7-2; d_gene: .; abundance: once
CDR3aa: CATSSRRDTNQPQHF; CDR3nt: TGTGCCACCAGCAGTCGCCGGGACACCAATCAGCCCCAGCATTTT; j_gene: TRBJ1-5; v_gene: TRBV15; d_gene: .; abundance: .
CDR3aa: CASSITQGLGTDTQYF; CDR3nt: TGTGCCAGTAGTATTACACAGGGGCTGGGCACAGATACGCAGTATTTT; j_gene: TRBJ2-3; v_gene: TRBV19; d_gene: TRBD1; abundance: .
CDR3aa: CASSLLVGGGTEAFF; CDR3nt: TGTGCCAGCAGCCTCCTCGTGGGGGGCGGCACTGAAGCTTTCTTT; j_gene: TRBJ1-1; v_gene: TRBV14; d_gene: .; abundance: .
CDR3aa: CAIREAGLNTDTQYF; CDR3nt: TGTGCCATCAGAGAGGCGGGACTTAACACAGATACGCAGTATTTT; j_gene: TRBJ2-3; v_gene: TRBV10-3; d_gene: .; abundance: .
CDR3aa: CASSQAGGATNEKLFF; CDR3nt: TGCGCCAGCAGCCAAGCCGGGGGCGCAACTAATGAAAAACTGTTTTTT; j_gene: TRBJ1-4; v_gene: TRBV4-3; d_gene: .; abundance: .
CDR3aa: CASSFIYEQYF; CDR3nt: TGTGCCAGCAGCTTCATCTACGAGCAGTACTTC; j_gene: TRBJ2-7; v_gene: TRBV11-2; d_gene: .; abundance: .
CDR3aa: CARSSTWGGLPLPGNTIYF; CDR3nt: TGTGCCAGAAGCTCAACCTGGGGAGGGCTCCCCTTACCTGGAAACACCATATATTTT; j_gene: TRBJ1-3; v_gene: TRBV5-3; d_gene: .; abundance: .
CDR3aa: CASSLGGTGNEKLFF; CDR3nt: TGCGCCAGCAGCTTGGGGGGGACAGGCAATGAAAAACTGTTTTTT; j_gene: TRBJ1-4; v_gene: TRBV5-1; d_gene: TRBD1; abundance: .
CDR3aa: CASSFVGLMNTEAFF; CDR3nt: TGTGCCAGCAGCTTTGTAGGGCTAATGAACACTGAAGCTTTCTTT; j_gene: TRBJ1-1; v_gene: TRBV5-8; d_gene: .; abundance: .
CDR3aa: CASSSLGRSNQPQHF; CDR3nt: TGTGCCAGCAGTTCCTTAGGCCGTAGCAATCAGCCCCAGCATTTT; j_gene: TRBJ1-5; v_gene: TRBV27; d_gene: .; abundance: .
CDR3aa: CASSLSNSLSGELFF; CDR3nt: TGTGCCAGCAGCTTAAGTAACAGTCTCTCCGGGGAGCTGTTTTTT; j_gene: TRBJ2-2; v_gene: TRBV7-3; d_gene: .; abundance: .
CDR3aa: CASSSRGGDTEAFF; CDR3nt: TGTGCCAGCAGTTCCAGGGGAGGGGACACTGAAGCTTTCTTT; j_gene: TRBJ1-1; v_gene: TRBV27; d_gene: .; abundance: .
CDR3aa: CASIGVLAKNIQYF; CDR3nt: TGTGCCAGCATTGGGGTTTTAGCCAAAAACATTCAGTACTTC; j_gene: TRBJ2-4; v_gene: TRBV6-1; d_gene: .; abundance: .
CDR3aa: CASSTGQGNYGYTF; CDR3nt: TGTGCCAGCAGCACAGGACAGGGGAACTATGGCTACACCTTC; j_gene: TRBJ1-2; v_gene: TRBV11-1; d_gene: TRBD1; abundance: .
CDR3aa: CASSTHPRTGEAKNIQYF; CDR3nt: TGTGCCAGCAGCACCCACCCCCGGACAGGGGAGGCCAAAAACATTCAGTACTTC; j_gene: TRBJ2-4; v_gene: TRBV11-2; d_gene: TRBD1; abundance: .
CDR3aa: CASSLRQGSNYGYTF; CDR3nt: TGTGCCAGTAGTCTCAGACAGGGCTCTAACTATGGCTACACCTTC; j_gene: TRBJ1-2; v_gene: TRBV19; d_gene: TRBD1; abundance: .
CDR3aa: CASSPRGGQEKLFF; CDR3nt: TGTGCCAGTAGTCCCCGAGGAGGGCAGGAAAAACTGTTTTTT; j_gene: TRBJ1-4; v_gene: TRBV19; d_gene: .; abundance: few
CDR3aa: CASSETMNTEAFF; CDR3nt: TGTGCCAGCAGTGAAACCATGAACACTGAAGCTTTCTTT; j_gene: TRBJ1-1; v_gene: TRBV6-1; d_gene: .; abundance: .
CDR3aa: CASRLTSGGEQYF; CDR3nt: TGTGCCAGCAGACTTACGAGCGGTGGCGAGCAGTACTTC; j_gene: TRBJ2-7; v_gene: TRBV6-5; d_gene: .; abundance: .
CDR3aa: CASSSGQENSPLHF; CDR3nt: TGTGCCAGCAGTTCGGGACAGGAGAATTCACCCCTCCACTTT; j_gene: TRBJ1-6; v_gene: TRBV6-6; d_gene: TRBD1; abundance: few
CDR3aa: CASSAASGGLHNEQFF; CDR3nt: TGTGCCAGCAGTGCCGCCTCGGGGGGCCTGCACAATGAGCAGTTCTTC; j_gene: TRBJ2-1; v_gene: TRBV6-4; d_gene: .; abundance: .
CDR3aa: CASSLEGTGSLPLHF; CDR3nt: TGTGCCAGCAGCTTAGAAGGGACAGGGAGTCTCCCCCTCCACTTT; j_gene: TRBJ1-6; v_gene: TRBV11-2; d_gene: TRBD1; abundance: few
CDR3aa: CASSGGAGSYNEQFF; CDR3nt: TGTGCCAGCAGCGGCGGGGCTGGCTCCTACAATGAGCAGTTCTTC; j_gene: TRBJ2-1; v_gene: TRBV5-4; d_gene: .; abundance: .
CDR3aa: CASSPTGEGTDTQYF; CDR3nt: TGCGCCAGCAGCCCGACAGGGGAAGGCACAGATACGCAGTATTTT; j_gene: TRBJ2-3; v_gene: TRBV5-1; d_gene: TRBD1; abundance: .
CDR3aa: CASSAGGLGGYTF; CDR3nt: TGTGCCAGCAGTGCGGGGGGGCTAGGTGGCTACACCTTC; j_gene: TRBJ1-2; v_gene: TRBV25-1; d_gene: .; abundance: .
CDR3aa: CASSGRDPNYGYTF; CDR3nt: TGTGCCAGCAGTGGGCGGGATCCTAACTATGGCTACACCTTC; j_gene: TRBJ1-2; v_gene: TRBV2; d_gene: .; abundance: .
CDR3aa: CASSSSEWRETQYF; CDR3nt: TGTGCCAGCAGCTCGTCGGAATGGAGGGAGACCCAGTACTTC; j_gene: TRBJ2-5; v_gene: TRBV2; d_gene: .; abundance: .
CDR3aa: CASSPDNSLFYNSPLHF; CDR3nt: TGTGCCAGCAGTCCAGACAATTCCCTCTTCTATAATTCACCCCTCCACTTT; j_gene: TRBJ1-6; v_gene: TRBV27; d_gene: .; abundance: .
CDR3aa: CSVSGEVYGYTF; CDR3nt: TGCAGCGTGTCAGGGGAGGTTTATGGCTACACCTTC; j_gene: TRBJ1-2; v_gene: TRBV29-1; d_gene: .; abundance: .
CDR3aa: CASSESRQGGEKLFF; CDR3nt: TGCGCCAGCAGTGAGTCGAGACAGGGCGGTGAAAAACTGTTTTTT; j_gene: TRBJ1-4; v_gene: TRBV10-1; d_gene: TRBD1; abundance: .
CDR3aa: CASSLEGNGYTF; CDR3nt: TGCGCCAGCAGCTTGGAAGGGAACGGCTACACCTTC; j_gene: TRBJ1-2; v_gene: TRBV5-1; d_gene: .; abundance: .
CDR3aa: CASSLNVGPQETQYF; CDR3nt: TGTGCCAGCAGCTTAAATGTGGGACCCCAAGAGACCCAGTACTTC; j_gene: TRBJ2-5; v_gene: TRBV7-9; d_gene: .; abundance: .
CDR3aa: CATSRDGGTGNEKLFF; CDR3nt: TGTGCCACCAGCAGAGATGGTGGGACAGGAAATGAAAAACTGTTTTTT; j_gene: TRBJ1-4; v_gene: TRBV15; d_gene: TRBD1; abundance: .
CDR3aa: CASSPPGVDTQYF; CDR3nt: TGTGCCAGCTCCCCCCCGGGTGTAGATACGCAGTATTTT; j_gene: TRBJ2-3; v_gene: TRBV6-4; d_gene: .; abundance: .